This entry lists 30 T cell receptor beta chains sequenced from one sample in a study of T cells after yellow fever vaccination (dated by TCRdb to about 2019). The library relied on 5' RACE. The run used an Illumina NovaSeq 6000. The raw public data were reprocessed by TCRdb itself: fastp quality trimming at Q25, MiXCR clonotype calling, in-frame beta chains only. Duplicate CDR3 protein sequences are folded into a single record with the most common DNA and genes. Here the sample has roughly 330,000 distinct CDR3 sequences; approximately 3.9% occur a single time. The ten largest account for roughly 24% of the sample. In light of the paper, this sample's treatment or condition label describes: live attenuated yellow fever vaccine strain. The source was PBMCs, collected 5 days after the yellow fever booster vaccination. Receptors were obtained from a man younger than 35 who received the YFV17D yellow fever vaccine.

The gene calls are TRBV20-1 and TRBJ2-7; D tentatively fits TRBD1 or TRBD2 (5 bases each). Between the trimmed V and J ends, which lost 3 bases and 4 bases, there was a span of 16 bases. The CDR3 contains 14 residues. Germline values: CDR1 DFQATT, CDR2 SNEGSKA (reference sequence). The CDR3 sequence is CSASRDLSKYEQYF. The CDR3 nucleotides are TGCAGTGCTAGCCGGGACCTCTCGAAATACGAGCAGTACTTC.

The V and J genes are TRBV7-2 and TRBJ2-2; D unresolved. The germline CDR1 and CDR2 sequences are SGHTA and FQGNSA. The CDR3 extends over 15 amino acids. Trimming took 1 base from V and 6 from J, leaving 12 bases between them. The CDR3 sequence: CASSLGAPSPGELFF. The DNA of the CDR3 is TGTGCCAGCAGCTTAGGGGCTCCATCGCCCGGGGAGCTGTTTTTT.

CDR3 in amino acids: CASSHMWTEAFF. CDR3 in DNA: TGTGCCAGCAGCCACATGTGGACTGAAGCTTTCTTT. The chain combines TRBV3-1 with TRBJ1-1, with D unclear. Trimming left V 3 bases short and J 5 bases short, with 7 bases between. The CDR3 is made up of 12 amino acids. The germline CDR1 and CDR2 sequences are LGHDT and YNNKEL (reference sequence).

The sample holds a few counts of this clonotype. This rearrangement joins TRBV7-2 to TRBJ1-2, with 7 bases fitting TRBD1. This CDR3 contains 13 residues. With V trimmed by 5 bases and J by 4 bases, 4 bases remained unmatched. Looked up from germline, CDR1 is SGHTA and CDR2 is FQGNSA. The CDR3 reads CASSPGGIYGYTF. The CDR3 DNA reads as TGTGCCAGCAGCCCAGGGGGAATCTATGGCTACACCTTC.

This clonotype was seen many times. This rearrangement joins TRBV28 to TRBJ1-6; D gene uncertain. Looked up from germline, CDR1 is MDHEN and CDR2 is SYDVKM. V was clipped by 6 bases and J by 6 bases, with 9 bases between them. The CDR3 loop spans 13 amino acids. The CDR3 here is CASSPSPNSPLHF. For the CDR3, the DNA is TGTGCCAGCAGCCCTTCACCTAATTCACCCCTCCACTTT. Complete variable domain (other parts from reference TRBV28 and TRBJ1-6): DVKVTQSSRYLVKRTGEKVFLECVQDMDHENMFWYRQDPGLGLRLIYFSYDVKMKEKGDIPEGYSVSREKKERFSLILESASTNQTSMYLCASSPSPNSPLHFGNGTRLTVT.

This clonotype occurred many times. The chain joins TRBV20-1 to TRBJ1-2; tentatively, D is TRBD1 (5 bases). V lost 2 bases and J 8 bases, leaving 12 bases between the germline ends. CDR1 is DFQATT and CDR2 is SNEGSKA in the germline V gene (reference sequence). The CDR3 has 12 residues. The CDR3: CSARRGGEGYTF. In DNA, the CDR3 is TGCAGTGCTAGACGGGGCGGGGAGGGCTACACCTTC.

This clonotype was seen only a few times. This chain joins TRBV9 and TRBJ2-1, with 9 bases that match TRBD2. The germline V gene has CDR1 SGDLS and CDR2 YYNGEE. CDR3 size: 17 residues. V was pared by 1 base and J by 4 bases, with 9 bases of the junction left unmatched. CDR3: CASSVFGLAIEYNEQFF. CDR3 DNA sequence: TGTGCCAGCAGCGTATTCGGACTAGCGATTGAGTACAATGAGCAGTTCTTC.

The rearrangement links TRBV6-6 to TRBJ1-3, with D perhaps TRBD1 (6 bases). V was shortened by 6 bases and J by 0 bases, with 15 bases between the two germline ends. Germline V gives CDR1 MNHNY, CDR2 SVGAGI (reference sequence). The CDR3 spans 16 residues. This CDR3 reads CASRSTGLGSGNTIYF. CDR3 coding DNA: TGTGCCAGCAGGTCAACAGGGTTGGGCTCTGGAAACACCATATATTTT.

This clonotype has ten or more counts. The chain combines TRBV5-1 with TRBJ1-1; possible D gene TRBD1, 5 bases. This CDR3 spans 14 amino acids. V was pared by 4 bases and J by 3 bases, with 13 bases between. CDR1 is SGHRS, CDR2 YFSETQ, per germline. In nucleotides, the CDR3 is TGCGCCAGCAGCGATGCAGGGAAAGACACTGAAGCTTTCTTT. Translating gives CASSDAGKDTEAFF.

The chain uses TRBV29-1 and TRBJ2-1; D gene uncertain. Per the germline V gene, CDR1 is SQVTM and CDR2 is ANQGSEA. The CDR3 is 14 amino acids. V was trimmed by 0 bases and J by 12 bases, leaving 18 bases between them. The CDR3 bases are TGCAGCGTTGAAGATTATTCACAACTCGGCGGGCAGTTCTTC. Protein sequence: CSVEDYSQLGGQFF.

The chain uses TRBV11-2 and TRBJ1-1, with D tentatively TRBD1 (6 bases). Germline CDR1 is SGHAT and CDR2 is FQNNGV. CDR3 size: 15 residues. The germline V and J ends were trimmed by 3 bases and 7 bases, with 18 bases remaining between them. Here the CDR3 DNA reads TGTGCCAGCAGCTTTGTACAGGGAAAAGGGGTTGAAGCTTTCTTT. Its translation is CASSFVQGKGVEAFF.

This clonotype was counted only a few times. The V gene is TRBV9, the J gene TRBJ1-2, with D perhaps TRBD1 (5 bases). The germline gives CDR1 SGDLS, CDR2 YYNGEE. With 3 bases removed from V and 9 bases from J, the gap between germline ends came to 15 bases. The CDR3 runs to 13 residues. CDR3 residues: CASSGDSSGSYTF. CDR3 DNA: TGTGCCAGCAGCGGCGACAGCTCGGGGAGCTACACCTTC.

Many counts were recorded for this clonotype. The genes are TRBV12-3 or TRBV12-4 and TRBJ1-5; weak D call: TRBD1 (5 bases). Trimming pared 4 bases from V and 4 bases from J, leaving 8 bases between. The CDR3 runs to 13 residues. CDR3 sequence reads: CASSSEGNQPQHF. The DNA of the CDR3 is TGTGCCAGCAGTTCGGAGGGGAATCAGCCCCAGCATTTT.

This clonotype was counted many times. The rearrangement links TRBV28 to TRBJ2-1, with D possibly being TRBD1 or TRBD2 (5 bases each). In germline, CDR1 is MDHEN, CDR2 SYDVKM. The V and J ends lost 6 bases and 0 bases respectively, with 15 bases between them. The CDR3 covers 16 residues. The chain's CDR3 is CASRLTGLNSYNEQFF. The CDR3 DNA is TGTGCCAGCAGGCTTACAGGACTGAACTCCTACAATGAGCAGTTCTTC.

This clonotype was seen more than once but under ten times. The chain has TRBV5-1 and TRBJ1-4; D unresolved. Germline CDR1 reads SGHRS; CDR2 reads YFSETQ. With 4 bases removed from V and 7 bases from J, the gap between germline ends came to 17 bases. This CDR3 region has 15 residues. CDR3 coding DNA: TGCGCCAGCAGCCTCAGACGGGGAGGGCTTGAAAAACTGTTTTTT. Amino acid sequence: CASSLRRGGLEKLFF.

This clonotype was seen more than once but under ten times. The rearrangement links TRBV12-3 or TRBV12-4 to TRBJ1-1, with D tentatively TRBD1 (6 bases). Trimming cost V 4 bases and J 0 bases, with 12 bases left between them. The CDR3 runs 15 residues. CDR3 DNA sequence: TGTGCCAGCAGTTCCTACAGGGCCCTGAACACTGAAGCTTTCTTT. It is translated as CASSSYRALNTEAFF.

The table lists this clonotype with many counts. The CDR3 DNA is TGTGCCAGCAGTCCGGTGCTTAGGGGTAACACTGAAGCTTTCTTT. Residues: CASSPVLRGNTEAFF. The chain uses TRBV6-5 and TRBJ1-1; maybe TRBD1 (5 bases). The V and J ends lost 5 bases and 2 bases respectively, with 15 bases between them. CDR1 and CDR2 (germline): MNHEY, SVGAGI. The CDR3 consists of 15 residues.

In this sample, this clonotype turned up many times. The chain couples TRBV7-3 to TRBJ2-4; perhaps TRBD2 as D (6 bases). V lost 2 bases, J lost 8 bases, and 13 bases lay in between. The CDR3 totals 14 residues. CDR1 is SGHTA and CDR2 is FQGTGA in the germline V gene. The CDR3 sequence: CASSLLGEEDIQYF. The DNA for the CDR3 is TGTGCCAGCAGCTTATTAGGGGAGGAGGACATTCAGTACTTC.

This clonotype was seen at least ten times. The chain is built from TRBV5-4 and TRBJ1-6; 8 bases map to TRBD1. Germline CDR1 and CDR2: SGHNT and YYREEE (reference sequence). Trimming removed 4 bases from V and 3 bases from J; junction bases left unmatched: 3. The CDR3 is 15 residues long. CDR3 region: CASSLDRGYNSPLHF. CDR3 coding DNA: TGTGCCAGCAGCCTCGACAGGGGCTATAATTCACCCCTCCACTTT.

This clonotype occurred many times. The CDR3, as DNA: TGTGCCAGCAACCTATTGGCGGGGGGTCAAGAGACCCAGTACTTC. It codes for CASNLLAGGQETQYF. V gene TRBV3-1 combines with J gene TRBJ2-5; TRBD2 aligns across 8 bases. J gave up 2 bases and V 7 bases, and 9 bases lay outside the gene matches. Looked up from germline, CDR1 is LGHDT and CDR2 is YNNKEL (reference sequence). The CDR3 covers 15 residues.

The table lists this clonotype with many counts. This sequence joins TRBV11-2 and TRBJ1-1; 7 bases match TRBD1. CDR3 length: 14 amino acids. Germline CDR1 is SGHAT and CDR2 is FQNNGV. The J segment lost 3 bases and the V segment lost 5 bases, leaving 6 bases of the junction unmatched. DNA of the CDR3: TGTGCCAGCAGCGCAGGGGGTGTGTACACTGAAGCTTTCTTT. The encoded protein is CASSAGGVYTEAFF.

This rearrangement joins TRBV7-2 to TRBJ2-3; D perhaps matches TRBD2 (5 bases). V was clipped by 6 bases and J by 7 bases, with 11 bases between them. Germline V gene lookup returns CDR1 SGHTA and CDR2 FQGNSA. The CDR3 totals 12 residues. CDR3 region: CASSRSGNTQYF. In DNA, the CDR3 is TGTGCCAGCAGTAGATCCGGGAATACGCAGTATTTT.

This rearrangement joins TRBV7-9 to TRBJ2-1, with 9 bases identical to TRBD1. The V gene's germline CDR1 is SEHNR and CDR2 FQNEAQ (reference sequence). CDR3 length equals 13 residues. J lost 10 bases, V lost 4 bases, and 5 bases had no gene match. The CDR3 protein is CASSWGQGYEQFF. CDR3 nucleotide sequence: TGTGCCAGCAGCTGGGGACAGGGCTACGAGCAGTTCTTC. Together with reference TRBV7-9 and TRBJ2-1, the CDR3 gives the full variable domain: DTGVSQNPRHKITKRGQNVTFRCDPISEHNRLYWYRQTLGQGPEFLTYFQNEAQLEKSRLLSDRFSAERPKGSFSTLEIQRTEQGDSAMYLCASSWGQGYEQFFGPGTRLTVL.

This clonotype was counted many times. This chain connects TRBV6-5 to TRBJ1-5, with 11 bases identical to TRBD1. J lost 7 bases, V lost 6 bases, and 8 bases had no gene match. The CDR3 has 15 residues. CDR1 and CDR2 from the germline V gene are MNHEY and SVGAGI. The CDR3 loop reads CASRRTGGPGQPQHF. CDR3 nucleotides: TGTGCCAGCAGGAGGACAGGGGGCCCGGGGCAGCCCCAGCATTTT.

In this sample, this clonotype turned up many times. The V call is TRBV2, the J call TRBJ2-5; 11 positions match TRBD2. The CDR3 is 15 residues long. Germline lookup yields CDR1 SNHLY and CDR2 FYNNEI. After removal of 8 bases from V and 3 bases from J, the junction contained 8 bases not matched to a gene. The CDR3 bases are TGTGCCAGCGGGTCTAGCGGGGGGCCGAAAGAGACCCAGTACTTC. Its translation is CASGSSGGPKETQYF.

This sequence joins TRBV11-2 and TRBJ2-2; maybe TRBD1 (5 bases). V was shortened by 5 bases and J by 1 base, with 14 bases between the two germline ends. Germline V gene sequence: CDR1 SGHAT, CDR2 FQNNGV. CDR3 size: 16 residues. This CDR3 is CASSHQTQGNTGELFF. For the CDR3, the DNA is TGTGCCAGCAGCCACCAGACCCAGGGGAACACCGGGGAGCTGTTTTTT.

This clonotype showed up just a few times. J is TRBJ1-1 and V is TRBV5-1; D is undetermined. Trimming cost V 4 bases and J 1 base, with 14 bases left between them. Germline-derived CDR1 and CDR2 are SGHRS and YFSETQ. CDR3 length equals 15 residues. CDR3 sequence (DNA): TGCGCCAGCAGCCGAACCGGGCCTCAGAACACTGAAGCTTTCTTT. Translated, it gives CASSRTGPQNTEAFF. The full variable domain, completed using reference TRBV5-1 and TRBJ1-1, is KAGVTQTPRYLIKTRGQQVTLSCSPISGHRSVSWYQQTPGQGLQFLFEYFSETQRNKGNFPGRFSGRQFSNSRSEMNVSTLELGDSALYLCASSRTGPQNTEAFFGQGTRLTVV.

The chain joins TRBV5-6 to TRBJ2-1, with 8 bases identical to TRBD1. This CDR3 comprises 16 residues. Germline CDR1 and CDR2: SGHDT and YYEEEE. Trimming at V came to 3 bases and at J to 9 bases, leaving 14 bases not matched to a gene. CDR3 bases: TGTGCCAGCAGCTCGACGAGACAGACAGGGGACGCTGAGCAGTTCTTC. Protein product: CASSSTRQTGDAEQFF.

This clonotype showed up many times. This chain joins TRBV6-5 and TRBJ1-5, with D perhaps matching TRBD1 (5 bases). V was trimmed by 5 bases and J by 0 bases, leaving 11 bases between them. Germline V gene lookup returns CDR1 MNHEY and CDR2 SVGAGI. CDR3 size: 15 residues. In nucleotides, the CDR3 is TGTGCCAGCAGTACTTACAGGAGTAGCAATCAGCCCCAGCATTTT. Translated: CASSTYRSSNQPQHF.

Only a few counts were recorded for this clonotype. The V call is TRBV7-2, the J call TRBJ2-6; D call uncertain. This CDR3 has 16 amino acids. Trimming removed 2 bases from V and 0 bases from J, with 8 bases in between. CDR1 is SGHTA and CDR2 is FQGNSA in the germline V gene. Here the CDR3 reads CASSLNGRSGANVLTF. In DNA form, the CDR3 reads TGTGCCAGCAGCTTAAACGGGCGCTCTGGGGCCAACGTCCTGACTTTC.